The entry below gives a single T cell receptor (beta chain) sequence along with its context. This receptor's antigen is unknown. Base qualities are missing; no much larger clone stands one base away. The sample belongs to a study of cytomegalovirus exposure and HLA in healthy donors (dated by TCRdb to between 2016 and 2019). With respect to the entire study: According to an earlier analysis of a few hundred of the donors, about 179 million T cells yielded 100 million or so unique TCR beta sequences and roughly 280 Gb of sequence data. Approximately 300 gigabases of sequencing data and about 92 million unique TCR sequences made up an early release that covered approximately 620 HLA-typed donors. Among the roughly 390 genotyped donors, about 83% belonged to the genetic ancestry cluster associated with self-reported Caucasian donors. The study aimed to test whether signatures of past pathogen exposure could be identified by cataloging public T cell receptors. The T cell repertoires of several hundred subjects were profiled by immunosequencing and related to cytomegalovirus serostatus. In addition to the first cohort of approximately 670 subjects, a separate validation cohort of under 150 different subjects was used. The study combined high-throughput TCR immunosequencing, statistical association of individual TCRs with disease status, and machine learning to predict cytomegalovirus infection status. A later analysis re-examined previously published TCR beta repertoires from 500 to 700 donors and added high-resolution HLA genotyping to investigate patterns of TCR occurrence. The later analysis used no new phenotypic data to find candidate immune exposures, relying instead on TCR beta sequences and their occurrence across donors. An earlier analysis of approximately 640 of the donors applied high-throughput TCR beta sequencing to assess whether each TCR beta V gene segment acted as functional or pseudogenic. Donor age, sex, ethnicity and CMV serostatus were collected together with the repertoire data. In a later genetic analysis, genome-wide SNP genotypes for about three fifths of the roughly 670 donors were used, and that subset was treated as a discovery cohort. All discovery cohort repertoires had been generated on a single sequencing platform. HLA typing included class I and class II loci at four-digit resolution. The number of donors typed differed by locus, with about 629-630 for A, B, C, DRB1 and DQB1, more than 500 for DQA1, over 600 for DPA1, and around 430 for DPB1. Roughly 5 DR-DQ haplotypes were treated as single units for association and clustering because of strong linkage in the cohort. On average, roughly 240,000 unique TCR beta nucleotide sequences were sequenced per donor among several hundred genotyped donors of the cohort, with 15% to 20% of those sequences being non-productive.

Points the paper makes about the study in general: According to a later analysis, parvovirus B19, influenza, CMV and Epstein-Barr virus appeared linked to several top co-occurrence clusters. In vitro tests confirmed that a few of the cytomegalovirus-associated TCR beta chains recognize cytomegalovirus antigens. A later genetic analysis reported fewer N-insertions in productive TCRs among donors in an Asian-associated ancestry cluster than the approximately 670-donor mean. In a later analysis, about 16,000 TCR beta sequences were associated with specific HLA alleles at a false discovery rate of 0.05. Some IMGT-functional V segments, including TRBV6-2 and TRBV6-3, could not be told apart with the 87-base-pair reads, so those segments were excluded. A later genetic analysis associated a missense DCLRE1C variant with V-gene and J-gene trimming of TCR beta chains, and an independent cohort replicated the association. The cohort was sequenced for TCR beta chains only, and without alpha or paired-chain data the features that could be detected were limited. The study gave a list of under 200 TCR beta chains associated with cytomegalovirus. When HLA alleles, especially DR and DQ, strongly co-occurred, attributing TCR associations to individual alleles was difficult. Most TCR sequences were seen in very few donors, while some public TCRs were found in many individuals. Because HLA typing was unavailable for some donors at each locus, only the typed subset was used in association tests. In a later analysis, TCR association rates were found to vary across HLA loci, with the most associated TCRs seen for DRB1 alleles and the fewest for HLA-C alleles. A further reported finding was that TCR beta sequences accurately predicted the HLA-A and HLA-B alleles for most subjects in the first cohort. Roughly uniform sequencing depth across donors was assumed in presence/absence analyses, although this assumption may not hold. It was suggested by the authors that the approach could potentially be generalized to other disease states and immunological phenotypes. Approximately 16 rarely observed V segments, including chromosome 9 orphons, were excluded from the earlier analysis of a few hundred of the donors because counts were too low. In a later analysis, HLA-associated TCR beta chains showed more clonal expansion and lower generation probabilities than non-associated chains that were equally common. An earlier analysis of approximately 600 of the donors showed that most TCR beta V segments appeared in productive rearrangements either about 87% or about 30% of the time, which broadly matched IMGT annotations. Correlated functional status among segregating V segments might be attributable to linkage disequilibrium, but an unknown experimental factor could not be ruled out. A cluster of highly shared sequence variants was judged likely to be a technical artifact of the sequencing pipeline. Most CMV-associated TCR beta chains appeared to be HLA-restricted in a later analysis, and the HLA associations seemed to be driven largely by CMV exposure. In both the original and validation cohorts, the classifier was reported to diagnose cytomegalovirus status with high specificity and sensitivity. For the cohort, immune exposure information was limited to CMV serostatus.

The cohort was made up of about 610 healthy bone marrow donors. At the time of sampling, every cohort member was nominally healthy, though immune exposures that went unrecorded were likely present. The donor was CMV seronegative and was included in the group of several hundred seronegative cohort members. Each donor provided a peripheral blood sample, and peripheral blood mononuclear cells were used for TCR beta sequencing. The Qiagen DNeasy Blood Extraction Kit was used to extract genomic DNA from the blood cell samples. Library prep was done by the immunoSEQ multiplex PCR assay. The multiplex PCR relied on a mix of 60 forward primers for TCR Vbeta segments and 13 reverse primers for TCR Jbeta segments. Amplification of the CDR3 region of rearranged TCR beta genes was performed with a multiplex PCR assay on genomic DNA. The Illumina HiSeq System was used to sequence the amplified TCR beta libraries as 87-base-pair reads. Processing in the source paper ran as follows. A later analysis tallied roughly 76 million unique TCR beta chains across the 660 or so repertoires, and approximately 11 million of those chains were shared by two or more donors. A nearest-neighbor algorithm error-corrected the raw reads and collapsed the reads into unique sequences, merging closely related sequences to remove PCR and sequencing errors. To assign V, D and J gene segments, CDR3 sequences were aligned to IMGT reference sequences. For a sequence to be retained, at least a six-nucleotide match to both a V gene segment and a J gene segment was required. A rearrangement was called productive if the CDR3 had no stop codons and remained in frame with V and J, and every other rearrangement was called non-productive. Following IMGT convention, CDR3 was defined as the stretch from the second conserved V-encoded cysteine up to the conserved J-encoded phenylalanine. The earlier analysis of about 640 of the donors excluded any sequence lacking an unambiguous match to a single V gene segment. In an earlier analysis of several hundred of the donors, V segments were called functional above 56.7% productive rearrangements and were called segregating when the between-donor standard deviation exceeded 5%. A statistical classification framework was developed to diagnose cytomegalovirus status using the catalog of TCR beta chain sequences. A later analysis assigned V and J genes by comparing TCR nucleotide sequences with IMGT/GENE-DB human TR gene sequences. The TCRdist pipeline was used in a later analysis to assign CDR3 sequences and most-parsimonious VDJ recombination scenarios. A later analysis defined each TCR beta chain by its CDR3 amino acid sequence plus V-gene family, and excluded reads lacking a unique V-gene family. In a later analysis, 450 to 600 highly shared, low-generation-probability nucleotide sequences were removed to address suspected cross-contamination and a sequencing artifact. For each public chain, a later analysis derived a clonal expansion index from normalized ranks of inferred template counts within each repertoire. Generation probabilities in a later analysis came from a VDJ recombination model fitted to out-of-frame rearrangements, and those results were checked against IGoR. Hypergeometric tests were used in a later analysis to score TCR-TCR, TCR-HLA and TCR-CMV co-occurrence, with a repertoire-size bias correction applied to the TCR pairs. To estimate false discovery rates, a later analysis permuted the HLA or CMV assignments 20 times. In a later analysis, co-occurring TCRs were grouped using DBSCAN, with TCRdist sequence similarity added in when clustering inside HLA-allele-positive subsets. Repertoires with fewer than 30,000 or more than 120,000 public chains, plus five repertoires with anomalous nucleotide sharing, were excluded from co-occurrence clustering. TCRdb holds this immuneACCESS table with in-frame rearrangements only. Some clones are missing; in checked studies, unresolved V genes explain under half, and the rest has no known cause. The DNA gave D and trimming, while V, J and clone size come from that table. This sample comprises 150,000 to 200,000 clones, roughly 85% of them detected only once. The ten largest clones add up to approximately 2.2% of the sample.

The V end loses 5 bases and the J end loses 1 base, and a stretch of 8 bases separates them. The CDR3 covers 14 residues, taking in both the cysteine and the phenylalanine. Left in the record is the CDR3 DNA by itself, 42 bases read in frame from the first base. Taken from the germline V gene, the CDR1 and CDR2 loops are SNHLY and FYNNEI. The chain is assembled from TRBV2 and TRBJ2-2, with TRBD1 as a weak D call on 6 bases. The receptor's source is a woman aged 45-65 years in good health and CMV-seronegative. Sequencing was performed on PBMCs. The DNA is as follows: TGTGCCAGCAGTAAGGGGGTGAACACCGGGGAGCTGTTTTTT. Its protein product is CASSKGVNTGELFF.